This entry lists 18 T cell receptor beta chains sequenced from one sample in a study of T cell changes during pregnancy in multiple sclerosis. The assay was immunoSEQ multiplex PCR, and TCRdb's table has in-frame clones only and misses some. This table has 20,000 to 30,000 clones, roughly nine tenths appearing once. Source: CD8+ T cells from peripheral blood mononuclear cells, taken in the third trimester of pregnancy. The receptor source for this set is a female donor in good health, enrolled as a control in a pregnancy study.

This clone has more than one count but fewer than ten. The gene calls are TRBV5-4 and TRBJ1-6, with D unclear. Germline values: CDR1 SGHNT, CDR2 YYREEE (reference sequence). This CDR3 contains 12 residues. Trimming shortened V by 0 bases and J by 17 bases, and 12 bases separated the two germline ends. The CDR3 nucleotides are TGTGCCAGCAGCTTGGAACCCGGTGCGTTCCACTTT. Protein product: CASSLEPGAFHF. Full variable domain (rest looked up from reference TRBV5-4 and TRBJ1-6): ETGVTQSPTHLIKTRGQQVTLRCSSQSGHNTVSWYQQALGQGPQFIFQYYREEENGRGNFPPRFSGLQFPNYSSELNVNALELDDSALYLCASSLEPGAFHFGNGTRLTVT.

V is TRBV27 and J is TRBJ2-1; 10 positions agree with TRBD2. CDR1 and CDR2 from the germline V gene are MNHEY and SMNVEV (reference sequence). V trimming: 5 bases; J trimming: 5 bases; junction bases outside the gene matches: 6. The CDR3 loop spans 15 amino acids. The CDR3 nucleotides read TGTGCCAGCAGTGGGAGCGGGGGGGCCGACAATGAGCAGTTCTTC. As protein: CASSGSGGADNEQFF.

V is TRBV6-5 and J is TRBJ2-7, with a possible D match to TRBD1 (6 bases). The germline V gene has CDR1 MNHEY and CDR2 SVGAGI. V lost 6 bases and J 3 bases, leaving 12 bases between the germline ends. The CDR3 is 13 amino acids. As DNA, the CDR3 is TGTGCCAGCAGCCTCGCCAGGGGCTACGAGCAGTACTTC. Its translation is CASSLARGYEQYF.

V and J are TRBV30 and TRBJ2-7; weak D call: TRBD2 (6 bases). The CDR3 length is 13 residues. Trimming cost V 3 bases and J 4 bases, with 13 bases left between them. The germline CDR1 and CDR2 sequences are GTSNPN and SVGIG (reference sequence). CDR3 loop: CAWSRPGSYEQYF. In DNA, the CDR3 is TGTGCCTGGAGCCGGCCCGGGAGTTACGAGCAGTACTTC.

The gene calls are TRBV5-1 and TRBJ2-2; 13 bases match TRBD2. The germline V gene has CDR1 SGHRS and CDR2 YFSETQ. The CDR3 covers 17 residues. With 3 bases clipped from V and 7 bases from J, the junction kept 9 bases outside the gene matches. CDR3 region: CASSSLGLAGVGGELFF. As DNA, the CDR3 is TGCGCCAGCAGCTCCCTCGGACTAGCGGGAGTTGGCGGGGAGCTGTTTTTT. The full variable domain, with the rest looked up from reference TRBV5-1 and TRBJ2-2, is KAGVTQTPRYLIKTRGQQVTLSCSPISGHRSVSWYQQTPGQGLQFLFEYFSETQRNKGNFPGRFSGRQFSNSRSEMNVSTLELGDSALYLCASSSLGLAGVGGELFFGEGSRLTVL.

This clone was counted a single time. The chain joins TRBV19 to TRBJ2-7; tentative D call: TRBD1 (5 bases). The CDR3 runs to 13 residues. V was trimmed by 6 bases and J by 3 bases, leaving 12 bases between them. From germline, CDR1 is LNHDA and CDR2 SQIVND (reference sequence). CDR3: CASRAGADYEQYF. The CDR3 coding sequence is TGTGCCAGTAGGGCTGGGGCAGACTACGAGCAGTACTTC. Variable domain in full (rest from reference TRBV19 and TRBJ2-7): DGGITQSPKYLFRKEGQNVTLSCEQNLNHDAMYWYRQDPGQGLRLIYYSQIVNDFQKGDIAEGYSVSREKKESFPLTVTSAQKNPTAFYLCASRAGADYEQYFGPGTRLTVT.

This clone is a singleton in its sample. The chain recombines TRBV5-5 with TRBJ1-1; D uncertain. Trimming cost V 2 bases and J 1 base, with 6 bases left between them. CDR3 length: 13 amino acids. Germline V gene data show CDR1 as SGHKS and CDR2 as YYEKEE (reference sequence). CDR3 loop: CASSFAGNTEAFF. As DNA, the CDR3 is TGTGCCAGCAGCTTCGCGGGGAACACTGAAGCTTTCTTT.

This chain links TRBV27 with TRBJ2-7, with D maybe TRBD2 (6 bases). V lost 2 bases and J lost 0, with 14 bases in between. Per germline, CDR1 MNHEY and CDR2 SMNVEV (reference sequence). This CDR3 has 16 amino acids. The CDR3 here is CASSLGRPSSSYEQYF. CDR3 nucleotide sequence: TGTGCCAGCAGTTTAGGGAGGCCGTCGAGCTCCTACGAGCAGTACTTC.

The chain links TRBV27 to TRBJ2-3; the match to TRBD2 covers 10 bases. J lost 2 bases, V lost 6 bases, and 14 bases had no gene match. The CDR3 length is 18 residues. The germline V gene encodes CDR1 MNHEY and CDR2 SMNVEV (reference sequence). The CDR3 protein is CASSLAGLAGVFTDTQYF. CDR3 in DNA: TGTGCCAGCAGCCTGGCGGGGCTAGCGGGAGTTTTCACAGATACGCAGTATTTT.

CDR3 DNA: TGTGCCAGCAGTATCGGGGGGGGGACCCAGTACTTC. It translates to CASSIGGGTQYF. V gene TRBV27 combines with J gene TRBJ2-5; 8 bases match TRBD2. The CDR3 consists of 12 residues. Germline CDR1 MNHEY, CDR2 SMNVEV (reference sequence). Trimming removed 5 bases from V and 7 bases from J; junction bases left unmatched: 3.

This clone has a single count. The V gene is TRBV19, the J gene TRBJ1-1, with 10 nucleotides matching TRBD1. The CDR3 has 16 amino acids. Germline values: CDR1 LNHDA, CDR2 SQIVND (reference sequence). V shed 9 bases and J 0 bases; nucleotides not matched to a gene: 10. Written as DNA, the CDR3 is TGTGCCAGCACGACCGGGACAGGGGTCATGAACACTGAAGCTTTCTTT. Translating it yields CASTTGTGVMNTEAFF.

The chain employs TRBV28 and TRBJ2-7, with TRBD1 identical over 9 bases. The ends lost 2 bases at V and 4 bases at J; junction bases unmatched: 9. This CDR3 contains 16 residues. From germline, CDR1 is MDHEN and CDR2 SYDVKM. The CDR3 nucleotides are TGTGCCAGCAGTTTAGTAACAGGGGGCAAGGATTACGAGCAGTACTTC. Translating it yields CASSLVTGGKDYEQYF.

The CDR3: CAWDSGMNQPQHF. In DNA, the CDR3 is TGTGCCTGGGACTCAGGGATGAATCAGCCCCAGCATTTT. The J gene is TRBJ1-5, the V gene TRBV30; tentative D call: TRBD1 (5 bases). CDR3 length equals 13 residues. In germline, CDR1 is GTSNPN, CDR2 SVGIG (reference sequence). V lost 5 bases, J lost 4 bases, and 12 bases lay in between. The variable domain in full, with the rest retrieved from reference TRBV30 and TRBJ1-5, is SQTIHQWPATLVQPVGSPLSLECTVEGTSNPNLYWYRQAAGRGLQLLFYSVGIGQISSEVPQNLSASRPQDRQFILSSKKLLLSDSGFYLCAWDSGMNQPQHFGDGTRLSIL.

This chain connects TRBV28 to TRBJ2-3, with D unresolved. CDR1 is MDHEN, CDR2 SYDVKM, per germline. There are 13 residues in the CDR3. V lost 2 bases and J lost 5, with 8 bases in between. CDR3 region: CASSLPPGDTQYF. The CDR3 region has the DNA TGTGCCAGCAGTTTACCCCCGGGAGATACGCAGTATTTT.

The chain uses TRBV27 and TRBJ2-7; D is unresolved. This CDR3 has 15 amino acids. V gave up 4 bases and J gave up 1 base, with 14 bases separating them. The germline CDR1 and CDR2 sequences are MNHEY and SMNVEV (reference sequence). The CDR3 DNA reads TGTGCCAGCAGTTACCTAGGAATGGCATCCTACGAGCAGTACTTC. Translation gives CASSYLGMASYEQYF.

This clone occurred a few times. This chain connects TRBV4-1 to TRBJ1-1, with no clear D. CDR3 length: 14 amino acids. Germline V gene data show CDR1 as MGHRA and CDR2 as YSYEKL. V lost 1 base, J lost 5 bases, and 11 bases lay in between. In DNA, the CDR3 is TGCGCCAGCAGCCAAGCAGCGCGCGGGACTGAAGCTTTCTTT. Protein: CASSQAARGTEAFF.

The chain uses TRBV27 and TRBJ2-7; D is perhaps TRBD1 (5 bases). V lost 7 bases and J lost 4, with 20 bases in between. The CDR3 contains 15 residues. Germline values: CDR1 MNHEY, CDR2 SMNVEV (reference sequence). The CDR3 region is CASTHYPGIGYEQYF. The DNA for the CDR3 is TGTGCCAGCACCCATTATCCAGGGATCGGGTACGAGCAGTACTTC.

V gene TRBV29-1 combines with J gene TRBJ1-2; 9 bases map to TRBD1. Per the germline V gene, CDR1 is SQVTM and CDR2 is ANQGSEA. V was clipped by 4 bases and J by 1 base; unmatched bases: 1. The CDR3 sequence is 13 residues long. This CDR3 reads CSVGQGGNYGYTF. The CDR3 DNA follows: TGCAGCGTTGGACAGGGGGGTAACTATGGCTACACCTTC.